This T cell receptor beta chain was sequenced in a study of identical twins. The CDR3 has 14 amino acids. Germline values: CDR1 DFQATT, CDR2 SNEGSKA (reference sequence). The ends were cut back, 0 bases at V and 7 bases at J, with 15 bases in the middle. A universal primer site came from template switching; cDNA carried unique molecular identifiers. A single record per CDR3 protein comes from TCRdb applying MiXCR to the 5' RACE reads. The sample contains 450,000 or so distinct CDR3 sequences, approximately 15% of which appear only once. This sample was shared with a second study, whose subject was yellow fever vaccine responses in identical twins. That work adds: Twins reportedly mounted vaccine T cell responses that seemed partly convergent, partly personalized.

This receptor was identified in a woman aged 18-29 years in good health. This rearrangement joins TRBV20-1 to TRBJ2-5; D may correspond to TRBD1 or TRBD2 (5 bases each). Sequencing was carried out using CD4+ T cells sorted from blood. CDR3 nucleotide sequence: TGCAGTGCTAGAGATCCGAGGGGTCCAGGGACCCAGTACTTC. It translates to CSARDPRGPGTQYF.